These 32 T cell receptor beta chains originate from one sample sequenced in a study of blood T cell repertoires in COVID-19. Measured with immunoSEQ multiplex PCR; TCRdb has only the in-frame clones, and not every one. The table has approximately 160,000 clones, about 81% seen once; the top ten hold approximately 10%. The sample was peripheral blood. Receptors were obtained from a human donor in a cohort sampled during active COVID-19.

The chain carries TRBV3-1 (or the pseudogene TRBV3-2) and TRBJ2-1; D is unresolved. The V end was cut by 4 bases, the J end by 0 bases, with 10 bases between. Germline V gene sequence: CDR1 LGHDT, CDR2 YNNKEL (reference sequence). The CDR3 runs 15 residues. CDR3 sequence (DNA): TGTGCCAGCAGCCCCTCGCCGAGCTCCTACAATGAGCAGTTCTTC. The encoded protein is CASSPSPSSYNEQFF.

The J gene is TRBJ1-2, the V gene TRBV11-3, with 7 positions matching TRBD1. CDR3 length: 13 residues. From germline, CDR1 is SGHNT and CDR2 YENEEA. V gave up 5 bases and J gave up 3 bases; unmatched junction bases: 3. For the CDR3, the DNA is TGTGCCAGCAGCCCTACAGGGGACTATGGCTACACCTTC. This translates into CASSPTGDYGYTF.

This chain uses TRBV7-9 with TRBJ1-6; 7 bases match TRBD1. The CDR3 is 14 amino acids. Germline lookup yields CDR1 SEHNR and CDR2 FQNEAQ (reference sequence). V shed 4 bases, J shed 6 bases, and the junction held 3 bases outside the gene matches. The DNA of the CDR3 is TGTGCCAGCAGCTCCGGACAGGTTAATTCACCCCTCCACTTT. Translation gives CASSSGQVNSPLHF.

This clone was seen a single time. The rearrangement uses TRBV12-5 and TRBJ1-2; TRBD1 agrees at 7 bases. Germline V gene sequence: CDR1 LGHNT, CDR2 FRNRAP. V shed 1 base, J shed 4 bases, and the junction held 6 bases outside the gene matches. The CDR3 has 15 residues. CDR3 in DNA: TGTGCTAGTGGTTTGGGACAGGGAATCGGCTATGGCTACACCTTC. Its translation: CASGLGQGIGYGYTF.

The sample holds a few counts of this clone. The chain recombines TRBV7-9 with TRBJ1-1; TRBD1 matches 9 bases. The CDR3 runs to 15 residues. Germline CDR1 SEHNR, CDR2 FQNEAQ (reference sequence). Trimming removed 4 bases from V and 6 bases from J; junction bases left unmatched: 9. CDR3 residues: CASSSGQGMWAEAFF. DNA for the CDR3: TGTGCCAGCAGCTCTGGACAGGGGATGTGGGCTGAAGCTTTCTTT.

The chain links TRBV10-3 to TRBJ1-1; D unresolved. Germline CDR1 and CDR2: ENHRY and SYGVKD. CDR3 length equals 13 residues. With 2 bases removed from V and 8 bases from J, the gap between germline ends came to 12 bases. CDR3: CAISEEMGPEAFF. CDR3 sequence (DNA): TGTGCCATCAGTGAGGAAATGGGCCCAGAAGCTTTCTTT.

The J gene is TRBJ2-7, the V gene TRBV27; 9 bases agree with TRBD1. The CDR3 length is 14 residues. Trimming at V came to 5 bases and at J to 3 bases, leaving 5 bases not matched to a gene. The germline gives CDR1 MNHEY, CDR2 SMNVEV (reference sequence). The CDR3 loop reads CASSPDRGYYEQYF. The CDR3 nucleotides are TGTGCCAGCAGTCCGGACAGGGGATACTACGAGCAGTACTTC.

This clone has a single count. V gene TRBV6-4 combines with J gene TRBJ2-1; D remains ambiguous. Per the germline V gene, CDR1 is MRHNA and CDR2 is SNTAGT. V lost 3 bases to trimming and J lost 8 bases, with 14 bases between them. CDR3 length equals 14 residues. The CDR3 nucleotides read TGTGCCAGCAGTGAGGGCAGTTATCAGGATGAGCAGTTCTTC. This encodes CASSEGSYQDEQFF.

The rearrangement links TRBV11-2 to TRBJ2-7; D gene ambiguous. CDR3 length equals 12 residues. V was trimmed by 1 base and J by 4 bases, leaving 5 bases between them. The germline gives CDR1 SGHAT, CDR2 FQNNGV. The CDR3 sequence is CASSLGAYEQYF. CDR3 coding DNA: TGTGCCAGCAGCTTAGGGGCATACGAGCAGTACTTC.

This clone has more than one count but fewer than ten. V and J are TRBV18 and TRBJ2-1; perhaps TRBD2 as D (6 bases). Germline V gene sequence: CDR1 KGHSH, CDR2 LQKENI. Trimming left V 1 base short and J 0 bases short, with 13 bases between. This CDR3 region has 17 residues. DNA of the CDR3: TGTGCCAGCTCACCACTCCAGCGGGCTAGCTCCTACAATGAGCAGTTCTTC. It yields the protein CASSPLQRASSYNEQFF.

The V call is TRBV29-1, the J call TRBJ2-1, with TRBD2 identical over 9 bases. V was pared by 5 bases and J by 3 bases, with 11 bases of the junction left unmatched. Germline V lookup: CDR1 SQVTM, CDR2 ANQGSEA. CDR3 length: 16 residues. This CDR3 is CSVHVLGLARYNEQFF. CDR3 coding DNA: TGCAGCGTTCACGTTTTAGGACTAGCGCGCTACAATGAGCAGTTCTTC.

CDR3 amino acids: CASSRGQGSTEAFF. In DNA form, the CDR3 reads TGTGCCAGCAGTCGGGGACAGGGGAGCACTGAAGCTTTCTTT. The rearrangement uses TRBV27 and TRBJ1-1; 10 bases fit TRBD1. Trimming took 5 bases from V and 4 from J; bases not matched to a gene: 4. CDR3 length equals 14 residues. Germline V gene data show CDR1 as MNHEY and CDR2 as SMNVEV (reference sequence).

The chain uses TRBV5-6 and TRBJ2-5; 8 bases fit TRBD2. Germline V gene data show CDR1 as SGHDT and CDR2 as YYEEEE. The CDR3 extends over 14 amino acids. The J segment lost 3 bases and the V segment lost 5 bases, leaving 6 bases of the junction unmatched. CDR3 loop: CASSRTSMEETQYF. Here the CDR3 DNA reads TGTGCCAGCAGTCGGACTAGCATGGAAGAGACCCAGTACTTC.

V usage is TRBV6-4 and J usage is TRBJ2-3; 9 bases line up with TRBD1. The CDR3 consists of 19 residues. The ends lost 6 bases at V and 5 bases at J; junction bases unmatched: 21. Germline V gene data show CDR1 as MRHNA and CDR2 as SNTAGT. The CDR3 DNA is TGTGCCAGCAGGAGAGGACAGGGGTTCACGCTATGGACAGGAGATACGCAGTATTTT. Its translation is CASRRGQGFTLWTGDTQYF.

V gene TRBV6-1 combines with J gene TRBJ2-5; D perhaps matches TRBD1 (5 bases). Trimming shortened V by 1 base and J by 7 bases, and 10 bases separated the two germline ends. The CDR3 contains 13 residues. Germline assignment: CDR1 MNHNS and CDR2 SASEGT. This CDR3 is CASSEDRSTTQYF. The CDR3 DNA reads as TGTGCCAGCAGTGAAGACAGGTCGACGACCCAGTACTTC.

This sequence joins TRBV29-1 and TRBJ1-1, with D tentatively TRBD1 (6 bases). CDR1 and CDR2 from the germline V gene are SQVTM and ANQGSEA. The CDR3 totals 12 residues. V was shortened by 7 bases and J by 2 bases, with 11 bases between the two germline ends. The CDR3 region has the DNA TGCAGCGCGGGACATTTAAACACTGAAGCTTTCTTT. Translation gives CSAGHLNTEAFF. Supplemented by reference TRBV29-1 and TRBJ1-1, the full variable domain reads SAVISQKPSRDICQRGTSLTIQCQVDSQVTMMFWYRQQPGQSLTLIATANQGSEATYESGFVIDKFPISRPNLTFSTLTVSNMSPEDSSIYLCSAGHLNTEAFFGQGTRLTVV.

The V call is TRBV28, the J call TRBJ1-3; D is undetermined. In germline, CDR1 is MDHEN, CDR2 SYDVKM. The CDR3 loop spans 16 amino acids. V gave up 4 bases and J gave up 2 bases, with 15 bases separating them. CDR3 protein: CASSSVEVVAGNTIYF. The CDR3 DNA reads as TGTGCCAGCAGTTCGGTCGAGGTCGTTGCTGGAAACACCATATATTTT.

This chain links TRBV3-1 (or the pseudogene TRBV3-2) with TRBJ2-5; 7 positions agree with TRBD1. V lost 5 bases and J lost 2; bases outside the gene matches: 2. Germline V gene data show CDR1 as LGHDT and CDR2 as YNNKEL (reference sequence). The CDR3 runs to 13 residues. The CDR3 DNA follows: TGTGCCAGCAGCATACAGGGGCAAGAGACCCAGTACTTC. As protein: CASSIQGQETQYF.

The V call is TRBV7-2, the J call TRBJ1-2; TRBD1 agrees at 7 bases. Germline trimming cut 5 bases from V and 10 bases from J; bases unmatched to any gene: 13. The CDR3 is made up of 14 amino acids. The germline gives CDR1 SGHTA, CDR2 FQGNSA. CDR3 region: CASSPSRDSRSYTF. DNA of the CDR3: TGTGCCAGCAGCCCGAGCAGGGACAGCAGATCCTACACCTTC.

The chain is built from TRBV11-3 and TRBJ2-1; 10 bases align to TRBD1. Trimming cost V 2 bases and J 4 bases; bases outside gene matches: 2. The V gene's germline CDR1 is SGHNT and CDR2 YENEEA. The CDR3 sequence is 15 residues long. Here the CDR3 reads CASSLWTGGYNEQFF. The CDR3 nucleotides read TGTGCCAGCAGCTTATGGACAGGGGGATACAATGAGCAGTTCTTC.

This rearrangement joins TRBV7-8 to TRBJ1-2; 9 bases line up with TRBD1. The V segment lost 4 bases and the J segment 1 base; nucleotides outside the gene matches: 1. The CDR3 has 14 residues. Germline CDR1 and CDR2: SGHVS and FQNEAQ. The CDR3 region is CASSSGQGNYGYTF. CDR3 sequence (DNA): TGTGCCAGCAGCTCGGGACAGGGTAACTATGGCTACACCTTC.

The chain links TRBV28 to TRBJ2-1; 7 nucleotides agree with TRBD2. J was trimmed by 0 bases and V by 11 bases; bases with no gene match: 10. Germline lookup yields CDR1 MDHEN and CDR2 SYDVKM. There are 15 residues in the CDR3. DNA of the CDR3: TGTGCCGGCAAAAACGGGGGGAACTCCTACAATGAGCAGTTCTTC. Its protein is CAGKNGGNSYNEQFF. The full variable domain, its missing parts supplied by reference TRBV28 and TRBJ2-1, is DVKVTQSSRYLVKRTGEKVFLECVQDMDHENMFWYRQDPGLGLRLIYFSYDVKMKEKGDIPEGYSVSREKKERFSLILESASTNQTSMYLCAGKNGGNSYNEQFFGPGTRLTVL.

The rearrangement joins TRBV7-6 to TRBJ2-4, with D perhaps TRBD2 (7 bases). The CDR3 is 14 residues long. From germline, CDR1 is SGHVS and CDR2 FNYEAQ. V lost 5 bases and J lost 8, with 16 bases in between. CDR3 sequence reads: CASSPSGGVYIQYF. The CDR3 DNA reads TGTGCCAGCAGCCCCTCGGGGGGCGTATACATTCAGTACTTC. The entire variable domain, with the rest obtained from reference TRBV7-6 and TRBJ2-4, is as follows: GAGVSQSPRYKVTKRGQDVALRCDPISGHVSLYWYRQALGQGPEFLTYFNYEAQQDKSGLPNDRFSAERPEGSISTLTIQRTEQRDSAMYRCASSPSGGVYIQYFGAGTRLSVL.

The gene calls are TRBV5-1 and TRBJ2-5; the D gene is possibly TRBD2 (6 bases). V shed 4 bases and J shed 5 bases, with 15 bases lying between them. CDR3 length: 14 amino acids. Per germline, CDR1 SGHRS and CDR2 YFSETQ. The CDR3 loop reads CASSASGTGETQYF. In DNA, the CDR3 is TGCGCCAGCAGCGCCTCCGGGACTGGGGAGACCCAGTACTTC.

V gene TRBV19 combines with J gene TRBJ1-5, with 7 nucleotides matching TRBD1. Trimming cost V 4 bases and J 4 bases; bases outside gene matches: 7. Germline CDR1 LNHDA, CDR2 SQIVND (reference sequence). The CDR3 consists of 15 residues. The CDR3 loop is CASSRETGRNQPQHF. In DNA, the CDR3 is TGTGCCAGTAGTAGAGAGACAGGGCGGAATCAGCCCCAGCATTTT.

V is TRBV30 and J is TRBJ2-5; D might be TRBD2 (6 bases). Per germline, CDR1 GTSNPN and CDR2 SVGIG (reference sequence). The V end lost 1 base, the J end lost 2 bases, and 17 bases lay between the germline ends. There are 16 residues in the CDR3. The CDR3 sequence: CAWSGGDGKSQETQYF. The CDR3 region has the DNA TGTGCCTGGAGTGGGGGGGACGGCAAATCTCAAGAGACCCAGTACTTC. Full variable domain (remainder filled in from reference TRBV30 and TRBJ2-5): SQTIHQWPATLVQPVGSPLSLECTVEGTSNPNLYWYRQAAGRGLQLLFYSVGIGQISSEVPQNLSASRPQDRQFILSSKKLLLSDSGFYLCAWSGGDGKSQETQYFGPGTRLLVL.

This chain joins TRBV7-9 and TRBJ2-7; TRBD2 agrees at 7 bases. V shed 1 base and J 5 bases; nucleotides not matched to a gene: 5. This CDR3 has 14 amino acids. CDR1 and CDR2 from the germline V gene are SEHNR and FQNEAQ (reference sequence). CDR3 coding DNA: TGTGCCAGCAGCTTAGTAGGACTAGTAAACGAGCAGTACTTC. The encoded protein is CASSLVGLVNEQYF.

The chain employs TRBV27 and TRBJ1-1; 8 nucleotides line up with TRBD1. V lost 7 bases to trimming and J lost 1 base; unmatched junction nucleotides: 5. Germline V gene lookup returns CDR1 MNHEY and CDR2 SMNVEV (reference sequence). This CDR3 region has 14 residues. The CDR3 nucleotides are TGTGCCAGCAACCGACAGGGGCCGAACACTGAAGCTTTCTTT. It encodes CASNRQGPNTEAFF.

This clone has just a few counts. The chain recombines TRBV7-2 with TRBJ2-7, with D uncertain. The CDR3 spans 13 residues. V lost 1 base and J lost 3, with 7 bases in between. Germline V gene lookup returns CDR1 SGHTA and CDR2 FQGNSA. CDR3 sequence reads: CASSLDSFYEQYF. The DNA of the CDR3 is TGTGCCAGCAGCTTAGACAGCTTCTACGAGCAGTACTTC.

The gene calls are TRBV12-3 or TRBV12-4 and TRBJ2-5; no clear D gene. There are 12 residues in the CDR3. V lost 6 bases and J lost 5, with 10 bases in between. The CDR3 DNA is TGTGCCAGCAGCCCTCGGCGGGAGACCCAGTACTTC. Protein: CASSPRRETQYF.

This chain uses TRBV14 with TRBJ2-7; 7 nucleotides agree with TRBD1. Germline CDR1 and CDR2: SGHDN and FVKESK. Trimming at V came to 4 bases and at J to 5 bases, leaving 8 bases not matched to a gene. The CDR3 runs to 14 residues. This chain's CDR3 is CASSPEDRVHEQYF. CDR3 DNA sequence: TGTGCCAGCAGCCCAGAAGACAGGGTCCACGAGCAGTACTTC.

This clone was seen only a few times. The chain is built from TRBV10-2 and TRBJ2-1; TRBD2 aligns across 8 bases. CDR3 size: 15 residues. Trimming took 3 bases from V and 2 from J; bases not matched to a gene: 3. Germline lookup yields CDR1 WSHSY and CDR2 SAAADI. The CDR3 sequence is CASSEGGRTYNEQFF. CDR3 DNA sequence: TGCGCCAGCAGTGAAGGCGGGAGGACCTACAATGAGCAGTTCTTC.